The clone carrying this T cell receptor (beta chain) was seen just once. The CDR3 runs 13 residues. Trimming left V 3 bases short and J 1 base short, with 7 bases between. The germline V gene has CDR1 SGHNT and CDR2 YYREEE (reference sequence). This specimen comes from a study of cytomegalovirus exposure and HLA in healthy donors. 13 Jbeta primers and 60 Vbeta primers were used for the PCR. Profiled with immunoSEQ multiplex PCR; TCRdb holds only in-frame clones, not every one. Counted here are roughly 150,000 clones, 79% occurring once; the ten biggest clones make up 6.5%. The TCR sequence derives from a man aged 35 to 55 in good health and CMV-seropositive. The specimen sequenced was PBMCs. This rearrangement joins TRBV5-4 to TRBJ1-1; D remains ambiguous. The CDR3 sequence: CASSSTENTEAFF. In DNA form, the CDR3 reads TGTGCCAGCAGCTCTACAGAGAACACTGAAGCTTTCTTT.